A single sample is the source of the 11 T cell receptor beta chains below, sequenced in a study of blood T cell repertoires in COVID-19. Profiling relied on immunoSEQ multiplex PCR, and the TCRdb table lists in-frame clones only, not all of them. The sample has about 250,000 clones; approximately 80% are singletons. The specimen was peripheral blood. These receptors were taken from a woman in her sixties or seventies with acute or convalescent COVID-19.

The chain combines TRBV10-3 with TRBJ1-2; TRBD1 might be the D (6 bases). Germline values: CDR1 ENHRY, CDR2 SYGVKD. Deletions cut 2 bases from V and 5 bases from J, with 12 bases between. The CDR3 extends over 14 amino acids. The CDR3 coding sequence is TGTGCCATCAGTGAGGCTGGACAGAGTTATGGCTACACCTTC. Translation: CAISEAGQSYGYTF.

The CDR3 loop is CASSLARVRDTEAFF. Here the CDR3 DNA reads TGTGCCAGCAGCTTAGCGAGGGTGAGGGACACTGAAGCTTTCTTT. The chain uses TRBV7-7 and TRBJ1-1; unclear D gene. The germline gives CDR1 SSHAT, CDR2 FNYEAQ (reference sequence). The CDR3 runs 15 residues. V gave up 0 bases and J gave up 3 bases, with 11 bases separating them.

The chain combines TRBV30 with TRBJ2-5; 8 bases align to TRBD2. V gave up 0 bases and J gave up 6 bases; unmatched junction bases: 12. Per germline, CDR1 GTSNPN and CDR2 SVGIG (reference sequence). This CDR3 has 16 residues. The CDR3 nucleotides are TGTGCCTGGAGTGTACCATGGCGGGGGGACCATCAGACCCAGTACTTC. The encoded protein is CAWSVPWRGDHQTQYF.

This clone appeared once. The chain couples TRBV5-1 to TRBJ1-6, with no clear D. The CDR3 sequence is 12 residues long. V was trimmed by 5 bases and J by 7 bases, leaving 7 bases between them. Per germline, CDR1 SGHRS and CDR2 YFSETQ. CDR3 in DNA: TGCGCCAGCAGTAATCAGAATTCACCCCTCCACTTT. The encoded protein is CASSNQNSPLHF. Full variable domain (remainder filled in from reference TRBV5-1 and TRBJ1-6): KAGVTQTPRYLIKTRGQQVTLSCSPISGHRSVSWYQQTPGQGLQFLFEYFSETQRNKGNFPGRFSGRQFSNSRSEMNVSTLELGDSALYLCASSNQNSPLHFGNGTRLTVT.

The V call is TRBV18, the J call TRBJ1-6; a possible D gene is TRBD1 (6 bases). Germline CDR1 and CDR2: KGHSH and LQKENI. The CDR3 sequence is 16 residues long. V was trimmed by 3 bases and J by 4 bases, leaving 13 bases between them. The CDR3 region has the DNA TGTGCCAGCTCACCTGCAATCGACAGGTATAATTCACCCCTCCACTTT. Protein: CASSPAIDRYNSPLHF.

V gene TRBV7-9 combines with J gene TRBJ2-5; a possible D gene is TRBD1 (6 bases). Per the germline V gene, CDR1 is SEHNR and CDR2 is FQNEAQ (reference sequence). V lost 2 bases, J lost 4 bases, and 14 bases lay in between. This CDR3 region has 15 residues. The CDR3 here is CASSLFGQPGETQYF. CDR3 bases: TGTGCCAGCAGCTTATTTGGACAGCCTGGAGAGACCCAGTACTTC. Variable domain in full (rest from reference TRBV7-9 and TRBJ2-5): DTGVSQNPRHKITKRGQNVTFRCDPISEHNRLYWYRQTLGQGPEFLTYFQNEAQLEKSRLLSDRFSAERPKGSFSTLEIQRTEQGDSAMYLCASSLFGQPGETQYFGPGTRLLVL.

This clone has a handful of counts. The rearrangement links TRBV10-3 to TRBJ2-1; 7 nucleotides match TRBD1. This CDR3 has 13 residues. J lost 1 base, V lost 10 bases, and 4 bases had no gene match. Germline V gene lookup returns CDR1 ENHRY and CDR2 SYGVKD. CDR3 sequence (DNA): TGTGCCACCAGGGGACAGTCCTACAATGAGCAGTTCTTC. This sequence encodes CATRGQSYNEQFF.

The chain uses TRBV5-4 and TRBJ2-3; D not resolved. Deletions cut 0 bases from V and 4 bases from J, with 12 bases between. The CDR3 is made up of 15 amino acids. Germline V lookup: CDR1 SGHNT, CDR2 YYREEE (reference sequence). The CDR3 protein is CASSLASSVADTQYF. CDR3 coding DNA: TGTGCCAGCAGCTTGGCCTCCAGCGTAGCAGATACGCAGTATTTT. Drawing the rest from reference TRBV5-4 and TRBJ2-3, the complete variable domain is ETGVTQSPTHLIKTRGQQVTLRCSSQSGHNTVSWYQQALGQGPQFIFQYYREEENGRGNFPPRFSGLQFPNYSSELNVNALELDDSALYLCASSLASSVADTQYFGPGTRLTVL.

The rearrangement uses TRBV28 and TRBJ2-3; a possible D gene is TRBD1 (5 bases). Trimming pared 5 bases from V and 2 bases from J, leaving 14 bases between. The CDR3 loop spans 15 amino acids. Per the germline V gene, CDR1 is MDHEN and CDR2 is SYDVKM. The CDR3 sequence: CASSPHQDNTDTQYF. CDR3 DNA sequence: TGTGCCAGCAGTCCACATCAGGACAACACAGATACGCAGTATTTT.

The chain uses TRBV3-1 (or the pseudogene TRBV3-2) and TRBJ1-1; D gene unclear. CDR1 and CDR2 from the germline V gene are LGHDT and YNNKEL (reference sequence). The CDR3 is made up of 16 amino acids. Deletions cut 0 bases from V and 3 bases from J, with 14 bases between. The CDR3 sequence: CASSQDRGYDDTEAFF. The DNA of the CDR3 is TGTGCCAGCAGCCAAGATAGAGGATATGATGACACTGAAGCTTTCTTT.

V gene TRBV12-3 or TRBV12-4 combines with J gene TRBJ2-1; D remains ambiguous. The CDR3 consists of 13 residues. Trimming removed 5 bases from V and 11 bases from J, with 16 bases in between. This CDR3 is CASSPIPTYQQFF. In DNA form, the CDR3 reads TGTGCCAGCAGTCCAATCCCTACCTATCAGCAGTTCTTC.